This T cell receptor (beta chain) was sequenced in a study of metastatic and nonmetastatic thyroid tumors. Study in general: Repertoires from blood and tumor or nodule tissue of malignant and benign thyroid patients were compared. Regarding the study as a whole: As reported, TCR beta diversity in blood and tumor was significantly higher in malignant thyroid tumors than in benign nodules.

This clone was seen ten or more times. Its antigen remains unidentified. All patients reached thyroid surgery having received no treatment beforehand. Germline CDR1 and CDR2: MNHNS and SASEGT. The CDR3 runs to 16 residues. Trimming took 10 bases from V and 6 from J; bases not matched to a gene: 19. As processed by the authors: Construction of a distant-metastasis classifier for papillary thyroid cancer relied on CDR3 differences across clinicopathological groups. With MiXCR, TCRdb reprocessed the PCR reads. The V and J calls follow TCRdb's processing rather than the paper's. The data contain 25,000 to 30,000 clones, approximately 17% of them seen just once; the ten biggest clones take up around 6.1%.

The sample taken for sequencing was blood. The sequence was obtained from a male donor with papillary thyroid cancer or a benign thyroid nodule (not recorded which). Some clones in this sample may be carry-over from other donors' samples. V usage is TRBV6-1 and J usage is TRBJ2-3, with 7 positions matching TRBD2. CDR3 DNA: TGTGCCACCTCACCACGCGAAGGCGGGAGCGCTGATACGCAGTATTTT. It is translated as CATSPREGGSADTQYF.